This T cell receptor (beta chain) was profiled in a study of vaccination and CD4 T cells after COVID-19. At the Johns Hopkins FTIC core, DNA taken from cultured CD4+ T cells was sequenced by way of the Oncomine TCR Beta short-read assay. TCRdb redid the calling of the PCR reads with MiXCR, one entry per CDR3 protein. Here the sample spans under 20,000 distinct CDR3 sequences, roughly 29% being singletons. This clonotype was seen more than once but under ten times. Its cognate antigen is unknown. Trimming removed 7 bases at V and 3 bases at J, with 10 bases between. The CDR3 runs to 12 residues. Germline V lookup: CDR1 DFQATT, CDR2 SNEGSKA (reference sequence). The treatment denotes: roughly 11-day PBMC culture with coronavirus spike peptide pools or control peptides (ViraFEST assay).

This clonotype was sampled from a human donor with COVID-19. Sequenced: cultured CD4+ T cells from blood. V gene TRBV20-1 combines with J gene TRBJ1-5, with D unclear. DNA of the CDR3: TGCAGTGTTCGGAGGGCCAATCAGCCCCAGCATTTT. Its translation is CSVRRANQPQHF.